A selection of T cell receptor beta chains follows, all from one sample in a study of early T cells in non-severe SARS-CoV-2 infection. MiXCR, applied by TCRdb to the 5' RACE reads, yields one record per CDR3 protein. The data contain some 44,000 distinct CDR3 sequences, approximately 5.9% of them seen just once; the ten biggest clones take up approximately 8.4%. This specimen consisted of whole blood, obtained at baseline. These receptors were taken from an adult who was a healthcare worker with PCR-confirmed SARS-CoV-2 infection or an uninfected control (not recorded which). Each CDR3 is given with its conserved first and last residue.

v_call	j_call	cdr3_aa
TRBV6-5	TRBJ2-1	CASTQGNEQFF
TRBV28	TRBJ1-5	CASSLGTGGWGQPQHF
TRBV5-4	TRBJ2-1	CASTTLGGGNEQFF
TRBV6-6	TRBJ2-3	CASSSRGGDTQYF
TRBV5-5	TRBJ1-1	CASSYRTDEAFF
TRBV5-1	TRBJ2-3	CASSQQGEDTQYF
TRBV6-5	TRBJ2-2	CASRRGNTGELFF
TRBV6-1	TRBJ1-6	CASSEEGGTGLTPLHF
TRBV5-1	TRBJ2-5	CASSLVSGGEETQYF
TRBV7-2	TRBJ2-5	CASSLAKLAQYF
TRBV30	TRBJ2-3	CAWRPGLAIGDTQYF
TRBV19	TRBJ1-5	CASSIPSGSHSPVGYQPQHF
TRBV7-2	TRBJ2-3	CASSPVTDTQYF
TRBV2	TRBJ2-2	CASRVWLTGELFF
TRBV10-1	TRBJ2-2	CASSEAGRGGELFF
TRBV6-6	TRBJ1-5	CASSYGQDNQPQHF
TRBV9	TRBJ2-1	CASSVVSSGRSYNEQFF
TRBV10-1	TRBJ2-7	CASRGRGREQYF